The 22 T cell receptor beta chains in this list originate from one sample, sequenced in a study of T-cell reconstitution after alpha-beta-depleted transplantation in children. Researchers prepared the TCRbeta library using unique molecular identifiers, the study reports. TCRdb analysed the PCR reads with MiXCR anew, one entry per CDR3 protein. The sample records hundreds of thousands of distinct CDR3 sequences, 15% to 20% being singletons. The source material was PBMCs, mostly from graft donor cells, sampled 360 days after TCRalphabeta/CD19-depleted stem cell transplant. All receptors derive from a male patient between 2 and 15 years old who had a stem cell transplant for acute lymphoblastic leukemia, so the T cells may come from the graft donor.

This clonotype was observed a few times. The rearrangement links TRBV24-1 to TRBJ2-1, with no clear D. Trimming stripped 6 bases from V and 5 bases from J, with 22 bases between. Per the germline V gene, CDR1 is KGHDR and CDR2 is SFDVKD. The CDR3 runs 17 residues. CDR3: CATSSNQAGYRNNEQFF. CDR3 nucleotides: TGTGCCACCAGTTCCAATCAGGCAGGTTATAGGAACAATGAGCAGTTCTTC.

The V call is TRBV14, the J call TRBJ1-2; TRBD1 matches 8 bases. V lost 6 bases and J lost 6; bases outside the gene matches: 12. The CDR3 totals 15 residues. Germline V CDR1 and CDR2: SGHDN, FVKESK. CDR3 bases: TGTGCCAGCAGTCGGGTGAATCAGGGGGCGAATGGCTACACCTTC. Protein product: CASSRVNQGANGYTF. Full variable domain (rest looked up from reference TRBV14 and TRBJ1-2): EAGVTQFPSHSVIEKGQTVTLRCDPISGHDNLYWYRRVMGKEIKFLLHFVKESKQDESGMPNNRFLAERTGGTYSTLKVQPAELEDSGVYFCASSRVNQGANGYTFGSGTRLTVV.

The table lists this clonotype with many counts. V is TRBV7-2 and J is TRBJ2-7, with D perhaps assigned TRBD1 or TRBD2 (6 bases each). The CDR3 runs to 16 residues. V was cut by 0 bases and J by 5 bases, with 17 bases left in between. Germline V lookup: CDR1 SGHTA, CDR2 FQGNSA. CDR3 DNA sequence: TGTGCCAGCAGCTTAGCGCGGGACAATATCCCCCACGAGCAGTACTTC. Protein product: CASSLARDNIPHEQYF.

This clonotype was recorded at least ten times. This sequence joins TRBV20-1 and TRBJ2-4, with TRBD2 identical over 7 bases. V shed 5 bases and J 2 bases; nucleotides not matched to a gene: 3. The CDR3 spans 13 residues. Per germline, CDR1 DFQATT and CDR2 SNEGSKA (reference sequence). CDR3 DNA sequence: TGCAGTGCTTGGGGGGGGTCCAAAAACATTCAGTACTTC. It yields the protein CSAWGGSKNIQYF.

A few counts support this clonotype. The V and J genes are TRBV15 and TRBJ2-7, with 8 bases that match TRBD1. V lost 2 bases and J lost 1; bases outside the gene matches: 13. This CDR3 has 18 residues. Germline V gives CDR1 LNHNV, CDR2 YYDKDF (reference sequence). The CDR3 DNA follows: TGTGCCACCAGCAGACGGAGAACCGGGACAGGTGCTTCCTACGAGCAGTACTTC. It specifies CATSRRRTGTGASYEQYF.

In the case of this clonotype: This may be a read error, as it is one base from a much larger clone. The chain is built from TRBV5-1 and TRBJ2-1, with 10 nucleotides matching TRBD2. The CDR3 sequence is 17 residues long. The germline gives CDR1 SGHRS, CDR2 YFSETQ. V lost 3 bases and J lost 4; bases outside the gene matches: 10. This CDR3 reads CASSSRLSGRWYNEQFF. For the CDR3, the DNA is TGCGCCAGCAGCTCGAGACTTAGCGGGAGGTGGTACAATGAGCAGTTCTTC.

The table lists this clonotype with a few counts. The gene calls are TRBV29-1 and TRBJ2-7; 10 bases are shared with TRBD2. In germline, CDR1 is SQVTM, CDR2 ANQGSEA. This CDR3 has 14 residues. V shed 6 bases and J 0 bases; nucleotides not matched to a gene: 5. The CDR3 loop reads CSVTSGALSYEQYF. Here the CDR3 DNA reads TGCAGCGTAACTAGCGGGGCCCTCTCCTACGAGCAGTACTTC.

The chain uses TRBV4-1 and TRBJ2-6; unclear D gene. The CDR3 is made up of 16 amino acids. The V and J ends lost 1 base and 4 bases respectively, with 11 bases between them. Per the germline V gene, CDR1 is MGHRA and CDR2 is YSYEKL. The CDR3 sequence: CASSQVVAPGANVLTF. The CDR3 DNA sequence: TGCGCCAGCAGCCAAGTTGTGGCCCCGGGGGCCAACGTCCTGACTTTC.

Only a few counts were recorded for this clonotype. V usage is TRBV3-1 and J usage is TRBJ1-3; weak D call: TRBD1 (6 bases). Between the trimmed V and J ends, which lost 4 bases and 0 bases, there was a span of 16 bases. CDR3 length equals 17 residues. Germline lookup yields CDR1 LGHDT and CDR2 YNNKEL (reference sequence). Written as DNA, the CDR3 is TGTGCCAGCAGCCGATTCCGGGACACTTACTCTGGAAACACCATATATTTT. Translated: CASSRFRDTYSGNTIYF. Complete variable domain (other parts from reference TRBV3-1 and TRBJ1-3): DTAVSQTPKYLVTQMGNDKSIKCEQNLGHDTMYWYKQDSKKFLKIMFSYNNKELIINETVPNRFSPKSPDKAHLNLHINSLELGDSAVYFCASSRFRDTYSGNTIYFGEGSWLTVV.

This clonotype was recorded at least ten times. J is TRBJ1-1 and V is TRBV19, with D maybe TRBD1 (6 bases). Germline lookup yields CDR1 LNHDA and CDR2 SQIVND (reference sequence). The length of the CDR3 is 12 residues. Deletions cut 6 bases from V and 5 bases from J, with 10 bases between. The CDR3 loop reads CASREGGTEAFF. The CDR3 region has the DNA TGTGCCAGTAGGGAGGGGGGGACTGAAGCTTTCTTT.

The table lists this clonotype with a few counts. V usage is TRBV29-1 and J usage is TRBJ2-2; D ambiguous. From germline, CDR1 is SQVTM and CDR2 ANQGSEA. CDR3 length: 12 amino acids. Deletions cut 5 bases from V and 2 bases from J, with 6 bases between. The CDR3 DNA follows: TGCAGCGTTAGACACAACACCGGGGAGCTGTTTTTT. The encoded protein is CSVRHNTGELFF.

The rearrangement joins TRBV4-1 to TRBJ2-5; D ambiguous. The CDR3 runs to 15 residues. Looked up from germline, CDR1 is MGHRA and CDR2 is YSYEKL. The V and J ends lost 0 bases and 2 bases respectively, with 10 bases between them. CDR3 residues: CASSQEKEFQETQYF. The CDR3 nucleotides read TGCGCCAGCAGCCAAGAGAAAGAATTTCAAGAGACCCAGTACTTC.

In this sample, this clonotype turned up many times. V and J are TRBV27 and TRBJ2-7, with D tentatively TRBD1 (6 bases). Germline V gene lookup returns CDR1 MNHEY and CDR2 SMNVEV (reference sequence). Trimming took off 2 bases at V and 3 bases at J, with 11 bases between the two ends. There are 14 residues in the CDR3. The CDR3 reads CASSLKGVGYEQYF. In nucleotides, the CDR3 is TGTGCCAGCAGTTTAAAGGGGGTAGGCTACGAGCAGTACTTC.

The genes are TRBV19 and TRBJ1-1, with TRBD1 identical over 9 bases. V lost 4 bases and J lost 10; bases outside the gene matches: 7. This CDR3 has 13 amino acids. The germline V gene encodes CDR1 LNHDA and CDR2 SQIVND (reference sequence). CDR3 bases: TGTGCCAGTAGTACGGGACAGGGCCAAGGAGCTTTCTTT. As protein: CASSTGQGQGAFF.

There are a few counts of this clonotype. V and J are TRBV19 and TRBJ2-3; D gene ambiguous. V was shortened by 6 bases and J by 5 bases, with 12 bases between the two germline ends. Per germline, CDR1 LNHDA and CDR2 SQIVND (reference sequence). The CDR3 runs to 13 residues. DNA of the CDR3: TGTGCCAGTAGGCTGCACGGCGAAGATACGCAGTATTTT. It translates to CASRLHGEDTQYF.

This clonotype was seen many times. The V call is TRBV7-9, the J call TRBJ1-2, with a possible D match to TRBD1 (5 bases). Between the trimmed V and J ends, which lost 5 bases and 3 bases, there was a span of 10 bases. The CDR3 runs 13 residues. In germline, CDR1 is SEHNR, CDR2 FQNEAQ (reference sequence). The CDR3 coding sequence is TGTGCCAGCAGCATTAGCAGGGACTATGGCTACACCTTC. This sequence encodes CASSISRDYGYTF.

This clonotype was seen more than once but under ten times. The V and J genes are TRBV5-1 and TRBJ2-3; a weak D match, TRBD2 (6 bases). Trimming pared 4 bases from V and 3 bases from J, leaving 12 bases between. CDR3 length: 14 amino acids. Germline V gene lookup returns CDR1 SGHRS and CDR2 YFSETQ. In nucleotides, the CDR3 is TGCGCCAGCAGCGATCGGGAGTCGACAGATACGCAGTATTTT. It is translated as CASSDRESTDTQYF. Supplemented by reference TRBV5-1 and TRBJ2-3, the full variable domain reads KAGVTQTPRYLIKTRGQQVTLSCSPISGHRSVSWYQQTPGQGLQFLFEYFSETQRNKGNFPGRFSGRQFSNSRSEMNVSTLELGDSALYLCASSDRESTDTQYFGPGTRLTVL.

This clonotype was seen only a few times. V usage is TRBV3-1 and J usage is TRBJ2-1; 12 nucleotides align to TRBD2. The CDR3 runs to 16 residues. Germline V gene lookup returns CDR1 LGHDT and CDR2 YNNKEL (reference sequence). Unmatched junction bases numbered 3, after V lost 0 bases and J lost 6 bases. CDR3 nucleotide sequence: TGTGCCAGCAGCCAAGATGAACTAGCGGGAGGCAATGAGCAGTTCTTC. The encoded protein is CASSQDELAGGNEQFF.

This chain links TRBV20-1 with TRBJ2-4; no clear D. Trimming shortened V by 0 bases and J by 0 bases, and 12 bases separated the two germline ends. The CDR3 loop spans 16 amino acids. Germline V gives CDR1 DFQATT, CDR2 SNEGSKA (reference sequence). CDR3 residues: CSARDNRRLAKNIQYF. CDR3 sequence (DNA): TGCAGTGCTAGAGATAACCGTCGACTAGCCAAAAACATTCAGTACTTC.

This clonotype was observed a handful of times. The gene calls are TRBV20-1 and TRBJ2-7; D may be TRBD2 (6 bases). The CDR3 totals 13 residues. CDR1 is DFQATT, CDR2 SNEGSKA, per germline (reference sequence). V was clipped by 5 bases and J by 3 bases, with 14 bases between them. The DNA of the CDR3 is TGCAGTGCTCCGGGGGTGATGGACTACGAGCAGTACTTC. This gives the protein CSAPGVMDYEQYF.

This clonotype came up a few times. The chain couples TRBV28 to TRBJ2-1; D may be TRBD2 (5 bases). This CDR3 comprises 11 residues. V was pared by 6 bases and J by 13 bases, with 13 bases between. Germline V gene sequence: CDR1 MDHEN, CDR2 SYDVKM. The DNA for the CDR3 is TGTGCCAGCAGATGGGGAGCACAACAGTTCTTC. Amino acids: CASRWGAQQFF.

The J gene is TRBJ1-6, the V gene TRBV30, with a weak D call TRBD1 (5 bases). Germline CDR1 and CDR2: GTSNPN and SVGIG (reference sequence). The CDR3 contains 14 residues. V lost 1 base, J lost 10 bases, and 14 bases lay in between. CDR3 sequence: CAWSEPGTRSPLHF. The DNA of the CDR3 is TGTGCCTGGAGTGAACCGGGGACCCGATCACCCCTCCACTTT.